These 5 T cell receptor beta chains originate from one sample sequenced in a study of T cells after yellow fever vaccination. TCRdb used MiXCR to reprocess the 5' RACE reads, holding one entry per CDR3 protein. The table includes about 340,000 distinct CDR3 sequences, roughly 4% detected once. The starting material was PBMCs, obtained 5 days after the yellow fever booster vaccination. All receptors derive from a man between 18 and 29 years old who received the YFV17D yellow fever vaccine.

This clonotype was seen many times. The J gene is TRBJ2-1, the V gene TRBV15; D is unclear. CDR1 is LNHNV and CDR2 is YYDKDF in the germline V gene (reference sequence). CDR3 length equals 14 residues. Trimming took off 1 base at V and 2 bases at J, with 6 bases between the two ends. Here the CDR3 reads CATSRGYTYNEQFF. DNA for the CDR3: TGTGCCACCAGCAGAGGATACACCTACAATGAGCAGTTCTTC.

The sample holds a few counts of this clonotype. The chain joins TRBV4-1 to TRBJ1-5, with D uncertain. Germline-derived CDR1 and CDR2 are MGHRA and YSYEKL. This CDR3 spans 14 amino acids. V lost 0 bases to trimming and J lost 5 bases, with 8 bases between them. CDR3 sequence reads: CASSQDPGYQPQHF. The CDR3 nucleotides read TGCGCCAGCAGCCAAGACCCGGGTTATCAGCCCCAGCATTTT.

V gene TRBV6-1 combines with J gene TRBJ2-1; D possibly corresponds to TRBD1 (6 bases). CDR3 length: 15 residues. Trimming left V 6 bases short and J 8 bases short, with 20 bases between. Germline CDR1 MNHNS, CDR2 SASEGT. CDR3 region: CASRIQGYRSDEQFF. DNA of the CDR3: TGTGCCAGCAGGATACAGGGCTATCGTTCGGATGAGCAGTTCTTC.

The chain joins TRBV7-9 to TRBJ2-3; D remains unclear. Between the trimmed V and J ends, which lost 5 bases and 0 bases, there was a span of 9 bases. Germline lookup yields CDR1 SEHNR and CDR2 FQNEAQ (reference sequence). The CDR3 spans 14 residues. The CDR3 coding sequence is TGTGCCAGCAGCCCCCCCCCTAGCACAGATACGCAGTATTTT. It codes for CASSPPPSTDTQYF. Filled out from reference TRBV7-9 and TRBJ2-3, the complete variable domain reads DTGVSQNPRHKITKRGQNVTFRCDPISEHNRLYWYRQTLGQGPEFLTYFQNEAQLEKSRLLSDRFSAERPKGSFSTLEIQRTEQGDSAMYLCASSPPPSTDTQYFGPGTRLTVL.

This clonotype came up a few times. The chain carries TRBV29-1 and TRBJ2-7; 8 positions agree with TRBD1. Germline values: CDR1 SQVTM, CDR2 ANQGSEA. V was pared by 2 bases and J by 5 bases, with 5 bases of the junction left unmatched. The CDR3 runs to 13 residues. The CDR3 sequence is CSVEQGAPHEQYF. The CDR3 nucleotides are TGCAGCGTTGAACAGGGGGCCCCCCACGAGCAGTACTTC.